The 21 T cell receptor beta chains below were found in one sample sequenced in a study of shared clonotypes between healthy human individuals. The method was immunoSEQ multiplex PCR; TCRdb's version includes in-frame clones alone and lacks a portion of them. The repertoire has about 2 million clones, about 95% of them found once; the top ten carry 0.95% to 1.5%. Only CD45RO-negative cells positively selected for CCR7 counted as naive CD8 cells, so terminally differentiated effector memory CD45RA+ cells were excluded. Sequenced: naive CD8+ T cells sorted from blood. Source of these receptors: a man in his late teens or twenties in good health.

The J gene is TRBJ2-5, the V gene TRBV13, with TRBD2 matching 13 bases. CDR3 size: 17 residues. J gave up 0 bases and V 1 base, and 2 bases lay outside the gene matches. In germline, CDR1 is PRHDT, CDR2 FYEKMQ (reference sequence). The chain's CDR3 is CASSLATSGGYQETQYF. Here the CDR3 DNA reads TGTGCCAGCAGCTTAGCGACTAGCGGGGGGTACCAAGAGACCCAGTACTTC.

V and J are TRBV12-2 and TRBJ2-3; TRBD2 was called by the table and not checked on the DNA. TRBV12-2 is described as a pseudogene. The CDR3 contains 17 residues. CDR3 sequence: CASRLADTSGRPDTQYF. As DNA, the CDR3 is TGTGCAAGTCGCTTAGCCGATACTAGCGGGAGACCAGATACGCAGTATTTT.

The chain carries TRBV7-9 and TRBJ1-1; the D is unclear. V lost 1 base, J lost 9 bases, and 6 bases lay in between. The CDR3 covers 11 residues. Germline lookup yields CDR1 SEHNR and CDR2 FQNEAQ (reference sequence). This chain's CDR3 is CASSLEQKAFF. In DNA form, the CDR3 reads TGTGCCAGCAGCTTAGAACAGAAAGCTTTCTTT.

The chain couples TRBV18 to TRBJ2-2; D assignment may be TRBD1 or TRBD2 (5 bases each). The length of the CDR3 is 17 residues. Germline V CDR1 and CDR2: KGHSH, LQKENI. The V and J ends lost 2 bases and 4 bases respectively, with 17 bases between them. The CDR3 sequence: CASSPNRGELRTGELFF. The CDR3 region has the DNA TGTGCCAGCTCACCAAATAGAGGGGAATTGCGCACCGGGGAGCTGTTTTTT. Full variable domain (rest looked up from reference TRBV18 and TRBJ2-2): NAGVMQNPRHLVRRRGQEARLRCSPMKGHSHVYWYRQLPEEGLKFMVYLQKENIIDESGMPKERFSAEFPKEGPSILRIQQVVRGDSAAYFCASSPNRGELRTGELFFGEGSRLTVL.

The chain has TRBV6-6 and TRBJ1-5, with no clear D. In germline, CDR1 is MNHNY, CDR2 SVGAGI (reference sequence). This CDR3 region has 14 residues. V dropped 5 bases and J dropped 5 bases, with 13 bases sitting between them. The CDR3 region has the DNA TGTGCCAGCAGTAACACCGGGCCCCATCAGCCCCAGCATTTT. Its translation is CASSNTGPHQPQHF.

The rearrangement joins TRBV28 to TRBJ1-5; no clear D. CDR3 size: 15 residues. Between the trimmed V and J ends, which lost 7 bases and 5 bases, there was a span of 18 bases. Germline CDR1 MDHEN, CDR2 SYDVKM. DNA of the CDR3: TGTGCCAGCACCCTCGGAGCCCTTATGGATCAGCCCCAGCATTTT. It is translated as CASTLGALMDQPQHF.

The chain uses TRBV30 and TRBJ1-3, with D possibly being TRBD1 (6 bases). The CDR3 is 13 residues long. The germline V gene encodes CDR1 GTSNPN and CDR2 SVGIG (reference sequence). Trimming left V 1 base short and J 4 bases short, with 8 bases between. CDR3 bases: TGTGCCTGGAGTGGGGGGCAGGGAAACACCATATATTTT. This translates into CAWSGGQGNTIYF.

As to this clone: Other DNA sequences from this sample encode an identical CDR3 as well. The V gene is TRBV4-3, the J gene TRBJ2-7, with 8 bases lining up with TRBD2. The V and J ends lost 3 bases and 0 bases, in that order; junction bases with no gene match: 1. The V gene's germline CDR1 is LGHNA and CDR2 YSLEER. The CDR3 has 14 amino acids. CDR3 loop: CASSQGLGSYEQYF. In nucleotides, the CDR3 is TGCGCCAGCAGCCAGGGACTAGGCTCCTACGAGCAGTACTTC.

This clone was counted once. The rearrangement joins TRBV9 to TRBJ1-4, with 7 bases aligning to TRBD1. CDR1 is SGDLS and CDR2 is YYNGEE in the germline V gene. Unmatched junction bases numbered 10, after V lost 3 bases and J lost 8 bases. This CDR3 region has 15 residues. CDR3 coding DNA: TGTGCCAGCAGCGCGGGAGGGACAGTGGGGGAAAAACTGTTTTTT. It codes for CASSAGGTVGEKLFF.

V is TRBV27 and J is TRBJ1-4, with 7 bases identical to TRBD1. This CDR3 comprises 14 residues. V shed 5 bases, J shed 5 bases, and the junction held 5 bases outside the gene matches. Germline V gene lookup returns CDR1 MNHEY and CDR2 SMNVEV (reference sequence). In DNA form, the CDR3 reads TGTGCCAGCAGTAGGAGGGGGCCAAATGAAAAACTGTTTTTT. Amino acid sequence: CASSRRGPNEKLFF.

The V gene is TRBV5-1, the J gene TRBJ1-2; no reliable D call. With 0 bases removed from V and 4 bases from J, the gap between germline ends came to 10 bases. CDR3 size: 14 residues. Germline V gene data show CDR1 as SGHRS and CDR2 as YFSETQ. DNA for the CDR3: TGCGCCAGCAGCTTGGATAGTGAACCCTATGGCTACACCTTC. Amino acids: CASSLDSEPYGYTF.

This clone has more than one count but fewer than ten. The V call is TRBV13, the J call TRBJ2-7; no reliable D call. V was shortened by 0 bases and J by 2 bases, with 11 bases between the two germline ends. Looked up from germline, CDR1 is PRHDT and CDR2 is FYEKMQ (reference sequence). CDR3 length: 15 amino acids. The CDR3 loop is CASSLGSNSPYEQYF. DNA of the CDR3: TGTGCCAGCAGCTTAGGCTCCAACAGCCCCTACGAGCAGTACTTC.

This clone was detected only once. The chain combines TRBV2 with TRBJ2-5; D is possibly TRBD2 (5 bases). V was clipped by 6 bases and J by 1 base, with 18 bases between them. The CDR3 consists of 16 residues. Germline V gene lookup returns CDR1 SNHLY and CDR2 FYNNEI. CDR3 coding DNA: TGTGCCAGCAGCCCCGGGGTAGCCAACCTCCAAGAGACCCAGTACTTC. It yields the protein CASSPGVANLQETQYF. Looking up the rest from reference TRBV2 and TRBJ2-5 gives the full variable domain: EPEVTQTPSHQVTQMGQEVILRCVPISNHLYFYWYRQILGQKVEFLVSFYNNEISEKSEIFDDQFSVERPDGSNFTLKIRSTKLEDSAMYFCASSPGVANLQETQYFGPGTRLLVL.

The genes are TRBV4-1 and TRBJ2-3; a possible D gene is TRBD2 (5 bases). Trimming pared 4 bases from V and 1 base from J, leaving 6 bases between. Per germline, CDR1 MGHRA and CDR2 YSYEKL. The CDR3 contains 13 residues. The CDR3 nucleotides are TGCGCCAGCAGCCGAGGGCGCACAGATACGCAGTATTTT. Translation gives CASSRGRTDTQYF.

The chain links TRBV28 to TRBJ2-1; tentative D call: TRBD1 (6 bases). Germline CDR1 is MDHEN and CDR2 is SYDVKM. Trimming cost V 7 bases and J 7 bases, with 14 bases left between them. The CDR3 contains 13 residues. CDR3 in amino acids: CASNYPRGNEQFF. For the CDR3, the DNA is TGTGCCAGCAATTACCCCAGGGGAAATGAGCAGTTCTTC.

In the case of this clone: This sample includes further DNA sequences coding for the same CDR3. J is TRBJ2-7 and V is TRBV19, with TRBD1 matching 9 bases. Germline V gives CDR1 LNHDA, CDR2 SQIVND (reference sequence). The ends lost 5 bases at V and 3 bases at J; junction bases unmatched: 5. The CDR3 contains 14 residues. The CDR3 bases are TGTGCCAGTAGTCCCGGGACAGGGAGCTACGAGCAGTACTTC. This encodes CASSPGTGSYEQYF.

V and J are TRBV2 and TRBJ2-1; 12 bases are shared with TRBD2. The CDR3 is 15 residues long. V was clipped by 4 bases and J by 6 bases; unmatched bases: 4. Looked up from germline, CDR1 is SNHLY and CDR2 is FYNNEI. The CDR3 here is CASSALAGGLNEQFF. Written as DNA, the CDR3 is TGTGCCAGCAGTGCCCTAGCGGGGGGGCTCAATGAGCAGTTCTTC.

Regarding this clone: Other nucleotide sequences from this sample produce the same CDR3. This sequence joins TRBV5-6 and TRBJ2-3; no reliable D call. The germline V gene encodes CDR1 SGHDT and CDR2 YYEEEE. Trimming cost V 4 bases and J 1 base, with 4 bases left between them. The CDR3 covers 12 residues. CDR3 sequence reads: CASSEGTDTQYF. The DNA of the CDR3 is TGTGCCAGCAGCGAGGGCACAGATACGCAGTATTTT.

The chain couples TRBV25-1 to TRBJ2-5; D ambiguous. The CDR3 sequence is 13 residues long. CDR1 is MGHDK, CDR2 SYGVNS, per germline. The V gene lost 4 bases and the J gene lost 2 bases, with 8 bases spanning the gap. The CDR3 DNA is TGTGCCAGCAGTGTTCCGGCACAAGAGACCCAGTACTTC. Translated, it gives CASSVPAQETQYF.

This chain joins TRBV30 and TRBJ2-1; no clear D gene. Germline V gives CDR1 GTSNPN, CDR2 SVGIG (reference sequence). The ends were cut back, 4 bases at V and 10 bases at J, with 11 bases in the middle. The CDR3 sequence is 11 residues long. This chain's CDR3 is CAWTHIEEQFF. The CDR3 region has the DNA TGTGCCTGGACTCACATCGAGGAGCAGTTCTTC.

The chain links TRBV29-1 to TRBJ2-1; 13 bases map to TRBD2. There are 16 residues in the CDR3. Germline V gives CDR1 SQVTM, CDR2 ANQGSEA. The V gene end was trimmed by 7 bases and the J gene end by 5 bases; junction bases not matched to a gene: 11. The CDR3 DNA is TGCAGCGGTTGTTGGACTAGCGGGAGTACCCACAATGAGCAGTTCTTC. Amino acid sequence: CSGCWTSGSTHNEQFF.